This T cell receptor (beta chain) derives from a study of cytomegalovirus exposure and HLA in healthy donors. Study information: Unique TCRs numbering roughly 85 million, obtained from HLA-typed donors, made up an early data release. Study-wide findings and caveats: The HLA-A and HLA-B alleles of most subjects were reportedly predicted accurately from TCR beta sequences.

The PCR had 60 Vbeta and 13 Jbeta primers. Clones were sequenced by immunoSEQ multiplex PCR, and TCRdb holds only the in-frame ones, with some missing. The table lists fewer than 200,000 clones, roughly 80% of them singletons. CDR1 and CDR2 (germline): SGHTA, FQGNSA. The germline V and J ends were trimmed by 5 bases and 3 bases, with 4 bases remaining between them. The CDR3 runs to 11 residues. As concerns this clone: Antigen specificity is unknown.

The chain combines TRBV7-2 with TRBJ1-1; D is unclear. The receptor's source is a woman aged 25 to 39 in good health and CMV-seropositive. Sequences were obtained from PBMCs. The CDR3 sequence: CASSPYTEAFF. The CDR3 nucleotides are TGTGCCAGCAGCCCTTACACTGAAGCTTTCTTT.